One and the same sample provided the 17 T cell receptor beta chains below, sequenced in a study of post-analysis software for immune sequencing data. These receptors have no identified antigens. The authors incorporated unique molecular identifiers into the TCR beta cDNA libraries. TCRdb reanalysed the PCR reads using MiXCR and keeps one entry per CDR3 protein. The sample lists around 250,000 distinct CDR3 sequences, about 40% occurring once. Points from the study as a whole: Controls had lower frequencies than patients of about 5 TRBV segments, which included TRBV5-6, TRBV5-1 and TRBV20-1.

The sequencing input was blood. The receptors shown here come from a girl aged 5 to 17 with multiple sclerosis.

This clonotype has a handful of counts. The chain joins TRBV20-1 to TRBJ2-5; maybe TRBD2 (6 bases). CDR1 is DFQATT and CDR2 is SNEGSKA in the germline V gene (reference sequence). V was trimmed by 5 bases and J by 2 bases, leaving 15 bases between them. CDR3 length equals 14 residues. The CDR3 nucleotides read TGCAGTGCTGGACTACACCCCGGACAAGAGACCCAGTACTTC. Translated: CSAGLHPGQETQYF.

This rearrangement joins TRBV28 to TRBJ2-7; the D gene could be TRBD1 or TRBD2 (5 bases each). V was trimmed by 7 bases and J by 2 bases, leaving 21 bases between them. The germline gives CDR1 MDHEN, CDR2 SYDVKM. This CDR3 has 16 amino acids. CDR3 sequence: CASTMGPGRGTYEQYF. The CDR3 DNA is TGTGCCAGCACCATGGGACCGGGACGAGGCACCTACGAGCAGTACTTC.

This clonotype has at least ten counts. CDR3 DNA: TGTGCCAGCACCCTTTGGGGCGGGTCTAGCACAGATACGCAGTATTTT. Translating gives CASTLWGGSSTDTQYF. The genes are TRBV12-3 or TRBV12-4 and TRBJ2-3; D may match TRBD1 or TRBD2 (5 bases each). Trimming took 7 bases from V and 0 from J, leaving 17 bases between them. The CDR3 length is 16 residues.

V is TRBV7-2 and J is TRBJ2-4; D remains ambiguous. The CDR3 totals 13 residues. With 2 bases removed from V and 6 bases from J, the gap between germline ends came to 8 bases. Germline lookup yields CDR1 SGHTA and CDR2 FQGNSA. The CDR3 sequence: CASSLWTGNIQYF. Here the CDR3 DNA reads TGTGCCAGCAGCTTATGGACGGGAAACATTCAGTACTTC. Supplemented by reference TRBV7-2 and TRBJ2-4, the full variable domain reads GAGVSQSPSNKVTEKGKDVELRCDPISGHTALYWYRQSLGQGLEFLIYFQGNSAPDKSGLPSDRFSAERTGGSVSTLTIQRTQQEDSAVYLCASSLWTGNIQYFGAGTRLSVL.

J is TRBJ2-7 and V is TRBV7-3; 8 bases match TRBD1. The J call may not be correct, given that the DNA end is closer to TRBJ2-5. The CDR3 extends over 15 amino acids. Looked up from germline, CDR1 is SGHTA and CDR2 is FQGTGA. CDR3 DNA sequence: TGTGCCAGCAGTTCTCGGACAGGGACCGTCGAGACCCAGTACTTC. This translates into CASSSRTGTVETQYF.

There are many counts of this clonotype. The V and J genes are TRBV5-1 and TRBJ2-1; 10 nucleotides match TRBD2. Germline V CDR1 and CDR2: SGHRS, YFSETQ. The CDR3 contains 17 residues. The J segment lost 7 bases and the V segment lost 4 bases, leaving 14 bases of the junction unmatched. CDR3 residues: CASSLLPLAGARNEQFF. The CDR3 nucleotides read TGCGCCAGCAGCCTCCTCCCCCTAGCGGGAGCCCGGAATGAGCAGTTCTTC.

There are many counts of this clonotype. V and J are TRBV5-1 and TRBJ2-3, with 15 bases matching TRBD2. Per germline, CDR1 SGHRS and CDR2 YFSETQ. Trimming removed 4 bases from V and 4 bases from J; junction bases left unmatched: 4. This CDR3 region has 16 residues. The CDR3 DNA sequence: TGCGCCAGCAGCGCCCGGACTAGCGGGGGGGCAGATACGCAGTATTTT. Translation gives CASSARTSGGADTQYF.

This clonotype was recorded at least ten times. The CDR3 DNA is TGTGCCAGCAGCCGTGGGAATACGCAGTATTTT. Its translation: CASSRGNTQYF. The V and J genes are TRBV12-3 or TRBV12-4 and TRBJ2-3; D remains ambiguous. This CDR3 has 11 amino acids. The V gene lost 6 bases and the J gene lost 7 bases, with 8 bases spanning the gap.

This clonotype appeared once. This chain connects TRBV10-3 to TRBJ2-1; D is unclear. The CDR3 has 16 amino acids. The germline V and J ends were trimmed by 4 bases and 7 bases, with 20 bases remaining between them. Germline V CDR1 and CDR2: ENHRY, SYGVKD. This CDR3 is CAISGTTVYGMNEQFF. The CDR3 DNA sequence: TGTGCCATCAGTGGGACCACGGTGTATGGAATGAATGAGCAGTTCTTC.

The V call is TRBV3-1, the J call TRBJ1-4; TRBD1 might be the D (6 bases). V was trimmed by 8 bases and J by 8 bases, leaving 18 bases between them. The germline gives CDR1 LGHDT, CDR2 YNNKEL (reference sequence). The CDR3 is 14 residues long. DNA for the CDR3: TGTGCCAGCTCCTCCCCACAGGGTATGGAAAAACTGTTTTTT. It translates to CASSSPQGMEKLFF.

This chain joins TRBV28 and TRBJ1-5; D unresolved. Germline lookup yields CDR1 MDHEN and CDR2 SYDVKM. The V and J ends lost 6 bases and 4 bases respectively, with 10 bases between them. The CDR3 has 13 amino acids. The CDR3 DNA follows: TGTGCCAGCAGGGTCGCCGGGAATCAGCCCCAGCATTTT. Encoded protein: CASRVAGNQPQHF.

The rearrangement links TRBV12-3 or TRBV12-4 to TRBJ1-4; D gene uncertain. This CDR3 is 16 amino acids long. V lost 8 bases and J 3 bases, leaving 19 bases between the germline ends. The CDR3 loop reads CASFGGPPGANEKLFF. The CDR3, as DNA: TGTGCCAGCTTCGGCGGGCCTCCCGGCGCTAATGAAAAACTGTTTTTT.

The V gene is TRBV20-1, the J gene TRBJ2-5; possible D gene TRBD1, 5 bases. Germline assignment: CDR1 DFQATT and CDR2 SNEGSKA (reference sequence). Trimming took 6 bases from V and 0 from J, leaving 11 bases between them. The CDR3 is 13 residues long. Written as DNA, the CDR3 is TGCAGTGCCCTGGACACCTACCAAGAGACCCAGTACTTC. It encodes CSALDTYQETQYF.

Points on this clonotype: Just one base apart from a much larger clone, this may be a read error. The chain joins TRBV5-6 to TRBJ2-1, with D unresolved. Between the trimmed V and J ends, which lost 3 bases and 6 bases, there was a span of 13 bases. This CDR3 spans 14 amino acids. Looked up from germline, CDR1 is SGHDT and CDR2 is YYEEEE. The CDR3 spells CASSSALRSNEQFF. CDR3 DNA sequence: TGTGCCAGCAGCTCGGCCCTACGGAGCAATGAGCAGTTCTTC. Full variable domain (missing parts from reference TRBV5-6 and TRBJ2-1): DAGVTQSPTHLIKTRGQQVTLRCSPKSGHDTVSWYQQALGQGPQFIFQYYEEEERQRGNFPDRFSGHQFPNYSSELNVNALLLGDSALYLCASSSALRSNEQFFGPGTRLTVL.

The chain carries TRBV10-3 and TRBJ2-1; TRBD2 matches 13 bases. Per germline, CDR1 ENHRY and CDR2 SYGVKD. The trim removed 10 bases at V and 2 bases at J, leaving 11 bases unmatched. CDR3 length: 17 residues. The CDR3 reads CATRTSGSMTAYNEQFF. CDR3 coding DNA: TGTGCCACACGGACTAGCGGGAGTATGACCGCCTACAATGAGCAGTTCTTC.

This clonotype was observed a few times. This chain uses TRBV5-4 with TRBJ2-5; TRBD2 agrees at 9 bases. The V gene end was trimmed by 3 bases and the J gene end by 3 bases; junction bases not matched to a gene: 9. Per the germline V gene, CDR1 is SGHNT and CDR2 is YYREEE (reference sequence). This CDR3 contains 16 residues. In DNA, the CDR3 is TGTGCCAGCAGCTCACCCCCGACTAGCGGAAAAGAGACCCAGTACTTC. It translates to CASSSPPTSGKETQYF.

CDR3 amino acids: CASSRGQNYGYTF. The CDR3 DNA reads as TGTGCCAGCAGTCGCGGACAAAACTATGGCTACACCTTC. This chain uses TRBV28 with TRBJ1-2, with D possibly being TRBD1 (5 bases). Per germline, CDR1 MDHEN and CDR2 SYDVKM. Trimming shortened V by 5 bases and J by 2 bases, and 9 bases separated the two germline ends. The CDR3 consists of 13 residues.